Following are 13 T cell receptor beta chains from one sample sequenced in a study of blood T cell repertoires in COVID-19 (TCRdb year 2020). Libraries were made using the immunoSEQ multiplex PCR assay. In its TCRdb copy, this immuneACCESS table keeps in-frame sequences only and misses some clones. Where compared with another copy, unresolved V genes explain less than half of these, and the others have no known cause. The sample table records some 160,000 clones; approximately 83% of these occur just once. The ten largest clones add up to approximately 13% of the sample. Input material: peripheral blood. Receptors originate from a man aged 70 or older who had recovered from COVID-19.

This clone showed up just once. This chain connects TRBV3-1 (or the pseudogene TRBV3-2) to TRBJ2-5, with TRBD1 matching over 7 bases. V was pared by 4 bases and J by 0 bases, with 2 bases of the junction left unmatched. The CDR3 is made up of 14 amino acids. Germline V gene lookup returns CDR1 LGHDT and CDR2 YNNKEL (reference sequence). CDR3 in amino acids: CASSPTGYQETQYF. The CDR3 DNA reads TGTGCCAGCAGCCCGACAGGGTACCAAGAGACCCAGTACTTC.

The count of this clone is one. This chain uses TRBV2 with TRBJ2-1; TRBD1 agrees at 9 bases. Germline CDR1 and CDR2: SNHLY and FYNNEI. V gave up 1 base and J gave up 2 bases; unmatched junction bases: 0. This CDR3 region has 15 residues. The CDR3 is CASSEGQGAYNEQFF. The CDR3, as DNA: TGTGCCAGCAGTGAAGGACAGGGGGCCTACAATGAGCAGTTCTTC.

Points on this clone: One end of the junction is discordant with germline, which a read error may explain. CDR3 nucleotide sequence: TGCGCCAGCAGCTTGGGGGGGCTTGGAGACACCATATATTTT. Translating gives CASSLGGLGDTIYF. This chain connects TRBV5-1 to TRBJ1-3; a weak D match, TRBD1 (6 bases). The V gene's germline CDR1 is SGHRS and CDR2 YFSETQ. This CDR3 region has 14 residues.

CDR3 protein: CASSLGSTRGSTEAFF. The CDR3 region has the DNA TGCGCCAGCAGCTTGGGCAGTACTCGGGGGTCAACTGAAGCTTTCTTT. This chain links TRBV5-1 with TRBJ1-1, with D possibly being TRBD1 (5 bases). CDR3 size: 16 residues. Trimming took off 0 bases at V and 5 bases at J, with 17 bases between the two ends. Germline CDR1 is SGHRS and CDR2 is YFSETQ.

The CDR3 is CASSLLEIGTRQEQYF. The CDR3 DNA reads as TGTGCCAGCAGCTTATTGGAGATCGGGACACGGCAGGAGCAGTACTTC. The chain joins TRBV11-1 to TRBJ2-7, with D maybe TRBD1 (6 bases). CDR3 length: 16 residues. Germline CDR1 SGHAT, CDR2 FQDESV (reference sequence). Trimming removed 2 bases at V and 7 bases at J, with 21 bases between. Filled out from reference TRBV11-1 and TRBJ2-7, the complete variable domain reads EAEVAQSPRYKITEKSQAVAFWCDPISGHATLYWYRQILGQGPELLVQFQDESVVDDSQLPKDRFSAERLKGVDSTLKIQPAELGDSAMYLCASSLLEIGTRQEQYFGPGTRLTVT.

This clone came up a few times. The rearrangement uses TRBV3-1 (or the pseudogene TRBV3-2) and TRBJ1-2; TRBD1 aligns across 9 bases. The CDR3 loop spans 14 amino acids. The trim removed 4 bases at V and 4 bases at J, leaving 4 bases unmatched. Per germline, CDR1 LGHDT and CDR2 YNNKEL (reference sequence). CDR3 loop: CASSRGQGSYGYTF. CDR3 coding DNA: TGTGCCAGCAGCCGCGGACAGGGGTCCTATGGCTACACCTTC.

The CDR3 DNA reads as TGTGCCAGCAGTCAATTTAGCGGGAGTTTAGCCAAAAACATTCAGTACTTC. Protein product: CASSQFSGSLAKNIQYF. The V and J genes are TRBV6-6 and TRBJ2-4; TRBD2 matches at 9 bases. J gave up 0 bases and V 5 bases, and 8 bases lay outside the gene matches. The CDR3 runs to 17 residues. CDR1 and CDR2 (germline): MNHNY, SVGAGI (reference sequence).

This chain links TRBV5-8 with TRBJ2-1, with D unresolved. There are 14 residues in the CDR3. V was pared by 2 bases and J by 0 bases, with 6 bases between. The germline CDR1 and CDR2 sequences are SGHTS and YDEGEE. Here the CDR3 reads CASSFSRSYNEQFF. Here the CDR3 DNA reads TGTGCCAGCAGCTTTAGTCGCTCCTACAATGAGCAGTTCTTC.

J is TRBJ1-2 and V is TRBV6-5; D perhaps matches TRBD1 (6 bases). The germline V gene has CDR1 MNHEY and CDR2 SVGAGI. V gave up 5 bases and J gave up 7 bases, with 11 bases separating them. This CDR3 region has 12 residues. The CDR3 here is CASSRWDTGYTF. CDR3 sequence (DNA): TGTGCCAGCAGTAGGTGGGACACTGGCTACACCTTC.

The genes are TRBV5-6 and TRBJ1-2; no clear D. This CDR3 is built from 15 residues. CDR1 is SGHDT and CDR2 is YYEEEE in the germline V gene. V was trimmed by 0 bases and J by 0 bases, leaving 9 bases between them. Here the CDR3 reads CASSLALNTNYGYTF. DNA for the CDR3: TGTGCCAGCAGCTTGGCCCTTAACACTAACTATGGCTACACCTTC.

A word on this clone: A junction end diverges from the germline sequence, so it may reflect a read error. The rearrangement joins TRBV6-5 to TRBJ2-6, with a tentative D call TRBD1 (5 bases). This CDR3 region has 14 residues. Per germline, CDR1 MNHEY and CDR2 SVGAGI. CDR3 sequence: CASSSPSGANILTF. The CDR3 DNA reads TGTGCCAGCAGTTCCCCCTCTGGGGCCAACATCCTGACTTTC.

V usage is TRBV19 and J usage is TRBJ2-2, with TRBD1 identical over 7 bases. Germline CDR1 LNHDA, CDR2 SQIVND (reference sequence). There are 14 residues in the CDR3. Trimming at V came to 2 bases and at J to 7 bases, leaving 4 bases not matched to a gene. CDR3 sequence reads: CASSIFQGDGELFF. The CDR3 DNA follows: TGTGCCAGTAGTATATTCCAGGGGGACGGGGAGCTGTTTTTT.

This clone was seen just once. The V gene is TRBV4-3, the J gene TRBJ1-1; tentative D call: TRBD1 (5 bases). The CDR3 is 15 residues long. Germline V gene data show CDR1 as LGHNA and CDR2 as YSLEER. V lost 0 bases and J lost 7, with 15 bases in between. CDR3 sequence: CASSQDRQGKVEAFF. The CDR3 nucleotides are TGCGCCAGCAGCCAAGATAGGCAGGGTAAGGTTGAAGCTTTCTTT.